This entry lists 16 T cell receptor beta chains sequenced from one sample in a study of blood T cell repertoires in COVID-19. The protocol was immunoSEQ multiplex PCR, while the TCRdb copy is restricted to in-frame clones and leaves out a portion. This sample has around 200,000 clones, with about 80% found just once. The sequenced material came from peripheral blood. These receptor sequences come from a man between 45 and 60 years old with active or convalescent COVID-19.

CDR3 in DNA: TGTGCAAGTCGCTTAGCGCCGGGAAGAGGTGTAGGCTCACCCCTCCACTTT. It specifies CASRLAPGRGVGSPLHF. This chain joins TRBV12-2 and TRBJ1-6. TRBV12-2 is designated a pseudogene. There are 17 residues in the CDR3.

The chain recombines TRBV2 with TRBJ2-5, with unresolved D. Trimming removed 2 bases from V and 5 bases from J, with 15 bases in between. Germline V lookup: CDR1 SNHLY, CDR2 FYNNEI. The CDR3 is 15 amino acids. CDR3 coding DNA: TGTGCCAGCAGTGAACGGTCCCTTAAGAGGGAGACCCAGTACTTC. Residues: CASSERSLKRETQYF. The full variable domain, in which reference TRBV2 and TRBJ2-5 provide the parts outside the CDR3, is EPEVTQTPSHQVTQMGQEVILRCVPISNHLYFYWYRQILGQKVEFLVSFYNNEISEKSEIFDDQFSVERPDGSNFTLKIRSTKLEDSAMYFCASSERSLKRETQYFGPGTRLLVL.

The J gene is TRBJ2-1, the V gene TRBV7-3, with TRBD2 as a possible D gene (6 bases). V gave up 1 base and J gave up 10 bases, with 8 bases separating them. The CDR3 spans 12 residues. The germline CDR1 and CDR2 sequences are SGHTA and FQGTGA. The CDR3 DNA reads TGTGCCAGCAGCTTAATGGCGGGGGAGCAGTTCTTC. As protein: CASSLMAGEQFF.

The genes are TRBV9 and TRBJ2-7; tentative D call: TRBD1 (5 bases). The CDR3 is made up of 13 amino acids. CDR1 is SGDLS and CDR2 is YYNGEE in the germline V gene. The V end was cut by 0 bases, the J end by 6 bases, with 10 bases between. The CDR3 is CASSVVPGREQYF. The CDR3 DNA is TGTGCCAGCAGCGTAGTTCCAGGGCGCGAGCAGTACTTC.

The chain is built from TRBV11-3 and TRBJ2-2; TRBD1 agrees at 10 bases. The germline V gene has CDR1 SGHNT and CDR2 YENEEA. The ends lost 1 base at V and 5 bases at J; junction bases unmatched: 4. This CDR3 has 16 amino acids. CDR3 region: CASSLGGQGSTGELFF. The CDR3 DNA reads as TGTGCCAGCAGCTTAGGGGGACAGGGGTCAACCGGGGAGCTGTTTTTT. The variable domain in full, completed from reference TRBV11-3 and TRBJ2-2, reads EAGVVQSPRYKIIEKKQPVAFWCNPISGHNTLYWYLQNLGQGPELLIRYENEEAVDDSQLPKDRFSAERLKGVDSTLKIQPAELGDSAVYLCASSLGGQGSTGELFFGEGSRLTVL.

The rearrangement links TRBV11-2 to TRBJ2-7; no definite D call. CDR3 length equals 12 residues. Trimming cost V 5 bases and J 7 bases, with 12 bases left between them. Germline-derived CDR1 and CDR2 are SGHAT and FQNNGV. CDR3 loop: CASSPNPREQYF. The CDR3 DNA reads TGTGCCAGCAGCCCAAATCCGCGGGAGCAGTACTTC.

The chain links TRBV11-2 to TRBJ1-4, with a weak D call TRBD1 (5 bases). The V and J ends lost 5 bases and 3 bases respectively, with 7 bases between them. The CDR3 is made up of 13 amino acids. Germline V gene data show CDR1 as SGHAT and CDR2 as FQNNGV. CDR3 protein: CASSRGANEKLFF. CDR3 coding DNA: TGTGCCAGCAGCCGGGGGGCTAATGAAAAACTGTTTTTT.

The chain carries TRBV5-1 and TRBJ2-1; 13 bases match TRBD2. The CDR3 consists of 15 residues. Unmatched junction bases numbered 3, after V lost 3 bases and J lost 6 bases. The V gene's germline CDR1 is SGHRS and CDR2 YFSETQ. The CDR3: CASSWGLAGPNEQFF. For the CDR3, the DNA is TGCGCCAGCAGCTGGGGACTAGCGGGGCCCAATGAGCAGTTCTTC.

The chain joins TRBV7-2 to TRBJ2-7; 9 bases line up with TRBD1. The ends lost 3 bases at V and 5 bases at J; junction bases unmatched: 8. CDR3 size: 15 residues. Germline CDR1 SGHTA, CDR2 FQGNSA. The CDR3 is CASSFPGQGTHEQYF. CDR3 in DNA: TGTGCCAGCAGCTTCCCCGGACAGGGGACCCACGAGCAGTACTTC.

The chain has TRBV6-2 or TRBV6-3 and TRBJ1-2, with D tentatively TRBD1 (6 bases). The CDR3 is 17 amino acids. With 2 bases removed from V and 3 bases from J, the gap between germline ends came to 19 bases. The germline gives CDR1 MNHEY, CDR2 SVGEGT. CDR3 DNA sequence: TGTGCCAGCAGTTACGTGGCAGGGACACCCTTGGACTATGGCTACACCTTC. Translating gives CASSYVAGTPLDYGYTF.

In this sample, this clone turned up a few times. The chain has TRBV18 and TRBJ1-1; D is possibly TRBD1 (6 bases). CDR1 and CDR2 (germline): KGHSH, LQKENI. The CDR3 extends over 14 amino acids. Trimming took 6 bases from V and 1 from J, leaving 12 bases between them. In DNA, the CDR3 is TGTGCCAGCTCCCTGGCAGGGGCGAACACTGAAGCTTTCTTT. Translated: CASSLAGANTEAFF. The full variable domain, with the rest looked up from reference TRBV18 and TRBJ1-1, is NAGVMQNPRHLVRRRGQEARLRCSPMKGHSHVYWYRQLPEEGLKFMVYLQKENIIDESGMPKERFSAEFPKEGPSILRIQQVVRGDSAAYFCASSLAGANTEAFFGQGTRLTVV.

This chain connects TRBV9 to TRBJ2-4; the match to TRBD1 covers 8 bases. The CDR3 runs to 14 residues. From germline, CDR1 is SGDLS and CDR2 YYNGEE. The ends lost 4 bases at V and 7 bases at J; junction bases unmatched: 7. The CDR3 nucleotides read TGTGCCAGCAGCACCGGGACAGGAGGGAACATTCAGTACTTC. Its translation is CASSTGTGGNIQYF.

V gene TRBV30 combines with J gene TRBJ1-5; no clear D. CDR3 length: 17 amino acids. V gave up 0 bases and J gave up 2 bases, with 17 bases separating them. Germline values: CDR1 GTSNPN, CDR2 SVGIG (reference sequence). The CDR3 nucleotides read TGTGCCTGGAGTGTACTTGGAGGTTCCTCGGGCAATCAGCCCCAGCATTTT. As protein: CAWSVLGGSSGNQPQHF.

The J gene is TRBJ2-3, the V gene TRBV28; 12 bases are a match to TRBD1. J was trimmed by 4 bases and V by 5 bases; bases with no gene match: 7. CDR3 length equals 16 residues. The germline V gene encodes CDR1 MDHEN and CDR2 SYDVKM. The CDR3, as DNA: TGTGCCAGCAGTGGCCGGGACAGGGGGCTTGCAGATACGCAGTATTTT. This translates into CASSGRDRGLADTQYF.

V usage is TRBV24-1 and J usage is TRBJ2-3, with a weak D call TRBD2 (6 bases). CDR1 and CDR2 from the germline V gene are KGHDR and SFDVKD. The CDR3 has 13 amino acids. Between the trimmed V and J ends, which lost 5 bases and 2 bases, there was a span of 7 bases. Here the CDR3 reads CATSGRVTDTQYF. The CDR3 nucleotides are TGTGCCACCAGTGGGAGGGTCACAGATACGCAGTATTTT.

This clone occurred many times. The V and J genes are TRBV19 and TRBJ2-7; TRBD1 matches at 9 bases. CDR3 size: 14 residues. Germline V gene lookup returns CDR1 LNHDA and CDR2 SQIVND (reference sequence). V lost 6 bases, J lost 2 bases, and 5 bases stayed unmatched. CDR3 region: CASSVTGGPYEQYF. The DNA of the CDR3 is TGTGCCAGTAGCGTTACAGGGGGCCCCTACGAGCAGTACTTC.